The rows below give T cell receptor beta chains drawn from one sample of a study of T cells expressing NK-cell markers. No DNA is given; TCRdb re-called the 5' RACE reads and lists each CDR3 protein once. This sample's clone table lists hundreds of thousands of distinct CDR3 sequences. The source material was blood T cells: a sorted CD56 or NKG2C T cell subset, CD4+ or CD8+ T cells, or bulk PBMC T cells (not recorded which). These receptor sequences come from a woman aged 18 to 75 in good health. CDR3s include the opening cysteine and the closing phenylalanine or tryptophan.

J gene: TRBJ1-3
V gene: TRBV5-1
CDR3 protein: CASSRQGLSGNTIYF

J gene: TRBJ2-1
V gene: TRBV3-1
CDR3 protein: CASSQSRGGGNSYNEQFF

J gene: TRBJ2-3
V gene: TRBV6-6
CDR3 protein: CASRRGADTQYF

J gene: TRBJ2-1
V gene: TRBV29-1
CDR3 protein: CSGHRGGDEQFF

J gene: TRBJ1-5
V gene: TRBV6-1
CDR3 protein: CASSERTGNQPQHF

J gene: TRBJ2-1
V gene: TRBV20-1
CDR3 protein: CSASLEETYNEQFF

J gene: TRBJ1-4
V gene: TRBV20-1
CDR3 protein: CSARDTSNEKLFF

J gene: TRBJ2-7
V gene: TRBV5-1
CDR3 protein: CASSSNWAEQYF

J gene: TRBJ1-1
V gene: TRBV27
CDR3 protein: CASSLSYRAAEAFF

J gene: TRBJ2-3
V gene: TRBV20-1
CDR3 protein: CSANPRGLAGITDTQYF

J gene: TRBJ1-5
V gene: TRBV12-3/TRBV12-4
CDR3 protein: CASSFEAGGGNQPQHF

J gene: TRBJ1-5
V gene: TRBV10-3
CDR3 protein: CAISDMSGNQPQHF

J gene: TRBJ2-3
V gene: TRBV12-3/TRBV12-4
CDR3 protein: CACGTRRGDTQYF

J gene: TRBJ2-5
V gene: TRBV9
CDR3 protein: CASSVGGLAGSQETQYF

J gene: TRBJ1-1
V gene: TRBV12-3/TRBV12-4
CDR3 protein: CASSITPGTMNTEAFF

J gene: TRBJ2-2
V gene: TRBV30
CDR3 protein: CAWRYGQGNTGELFF

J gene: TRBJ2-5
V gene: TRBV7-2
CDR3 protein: CASSPGQFVVTQYF

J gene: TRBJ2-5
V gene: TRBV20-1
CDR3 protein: CSARPSYTGMETQYF

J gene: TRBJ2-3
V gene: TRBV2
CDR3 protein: CAAWPSGVPDTQYF

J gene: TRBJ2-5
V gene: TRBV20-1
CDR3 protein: CSALQGQETQYF

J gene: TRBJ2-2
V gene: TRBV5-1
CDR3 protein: CASSTGTGGGTGELFF

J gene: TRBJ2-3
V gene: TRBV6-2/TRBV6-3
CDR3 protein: CATGGADTQYF

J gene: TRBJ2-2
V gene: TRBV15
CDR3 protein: CATRNSGGAEELFF

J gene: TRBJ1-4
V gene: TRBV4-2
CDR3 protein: CASTLESSTDEKLFF

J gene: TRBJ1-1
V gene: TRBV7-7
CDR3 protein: CASSLATTTEAFF

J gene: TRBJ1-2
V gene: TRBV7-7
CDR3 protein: CASSPLTQNYGYTF

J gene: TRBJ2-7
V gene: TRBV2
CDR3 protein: CASKGTSSYEQYF

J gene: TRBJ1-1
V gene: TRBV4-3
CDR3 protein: CASSRDRATEAFF

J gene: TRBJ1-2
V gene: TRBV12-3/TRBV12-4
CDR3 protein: CASSLSGRETGYTF

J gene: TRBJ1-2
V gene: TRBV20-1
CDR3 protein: CSASPGLGYTF

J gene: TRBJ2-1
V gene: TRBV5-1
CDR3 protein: CASSLDVGRAGNEQFF

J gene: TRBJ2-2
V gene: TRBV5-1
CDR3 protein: CASHLAGDSHAGELFF

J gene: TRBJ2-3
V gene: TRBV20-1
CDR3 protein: CSARVPGTNTDTQYF

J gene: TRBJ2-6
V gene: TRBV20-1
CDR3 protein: CSARTGTSFGANVLTF

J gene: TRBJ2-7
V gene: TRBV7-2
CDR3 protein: CASSLARAGRGRSYEQYF

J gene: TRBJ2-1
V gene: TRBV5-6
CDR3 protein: CASSLELWREQFF

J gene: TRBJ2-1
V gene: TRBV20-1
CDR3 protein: CSARDGTSGYNEQFF

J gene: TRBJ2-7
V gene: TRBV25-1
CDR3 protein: CASKKSYEQYF

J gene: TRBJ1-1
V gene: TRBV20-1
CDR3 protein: CSAPPGQGGMNTEAFF

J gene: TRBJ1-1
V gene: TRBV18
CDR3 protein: CASSPGQKSEAFF

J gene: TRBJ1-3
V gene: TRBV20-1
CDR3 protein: CSGSVPSGNTIYF

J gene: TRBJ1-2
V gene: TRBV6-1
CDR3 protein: CASSAKTGSYDTF

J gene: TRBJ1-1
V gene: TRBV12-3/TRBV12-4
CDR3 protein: CASSFYSTEAFF

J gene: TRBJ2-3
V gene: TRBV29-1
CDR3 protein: CSPHGLADRTDTQYF

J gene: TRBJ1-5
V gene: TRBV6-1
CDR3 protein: CASRPQGSNQPQHF

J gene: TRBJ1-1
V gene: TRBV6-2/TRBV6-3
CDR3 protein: CASSNTVNTEAFF

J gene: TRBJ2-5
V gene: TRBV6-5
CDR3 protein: CASSYFDQQGTQYF

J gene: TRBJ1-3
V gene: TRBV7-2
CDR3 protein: CASSFPQFGNTIYF

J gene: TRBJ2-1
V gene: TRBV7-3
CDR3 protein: CASSLGGAGDEQFF

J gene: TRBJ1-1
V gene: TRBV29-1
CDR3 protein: CSAADFTEAFF

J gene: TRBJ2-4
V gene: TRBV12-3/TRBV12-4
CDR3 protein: CASRPEEAKNIQYF

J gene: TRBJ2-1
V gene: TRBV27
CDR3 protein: CASSLRSSGGAISSYNEQFF

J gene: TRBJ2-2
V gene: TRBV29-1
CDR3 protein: CSAKPGTGITGELFF

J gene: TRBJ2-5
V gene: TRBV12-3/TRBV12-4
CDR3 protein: CASSLGVGTQYF

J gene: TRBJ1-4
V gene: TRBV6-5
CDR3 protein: CASSYSKAGWEKLFF

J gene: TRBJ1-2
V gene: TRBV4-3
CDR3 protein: CASSQAYVSGFGYTF